The next 19 T cell receptor beta chains were all read from a single sample in a study of blood T cell repertoires in COVID-19. Sequencing was performed with immunoSEQ multiplex PCR; in TCRdb, only in-frame clones are kept and a portion is missing. The table lists approximately 250,000 clones, 65% to 90% of them singletons. The material sequenced was peripheral blood. Every receptor here comes from a man in his fifties with COVID-19, enrolled during active disease.

The rearrangement links TRBV6-5 to TRBJ2-3; TRBD2 matches 12 bases. The V segment lost 2 bases and the J segment 4 bases; nucleotides outside the gene matches: 4. CDR1 and CDR2 from the germline V gene are MNHEY and SVGAGI. The CDR3 runs 16 residues. The CDR3: CASSYLAGGSPDTQYF. Here the CDR3 DNA reads TGTGCCAGCAGTTACCTAGCGGGGGGGAGCCCAGATACGCAGTATTTT.

This clone was detected once. V gene TRBV6-6 combines with J gene TRBJ2-3, with D perhaps matching TRBD1 (6 bases). In germline, CDR1 is MNHNY, CDR2 SVGAGI (reference sequence). Trimming shortened V by 6 bases and J by 4 bases, and 20 bases separated the two germline ends. The CDR3 sequence is 16 residues long. The DNA for the CDR3 is TGTGCCAGCAGAACTCCAGGGGAGCTAAACGCAGATACGCAGTATTTT. Residues: CASRTPGELNADTQYF.

V is TRBV7-9 and J is TRBJ2-2, with TRBD1 matching over 7 bases. The CDR3 sequence is 16 residues long. From germline, CDR1 is SEHNR and CDR2 FQNEAQ (reference sequence). V lost 5 bases, J lost 1 base, and 7 bases stayed unmatched. CDR3 loop: CASSPSGTENTGELFF. The CDR3 coding sequence is TGTGCCAGCAGCCCCTCCGGGACAGAGAACACCGGGGAGCTGTTTTTT.

The chain employs TRBV19 and TRBJ2-7; D perhaps matches TRBD1 (6 bases). From germline, CDR1 is LNHDA and CDR2 SQIVND (reference sequence). V lost 4 bases and J lost 3, with 10 bases in between. The length of the CDR3 is 13 residues. CDR3 in amino acids: CASSTGVNYEQYF. CDR3 nucleotide sequence: TGTGCCAGTAGTACAGGGGTTAACTACGAGCAGTACTTC.

The V call is TRBV18, the J call TRBJ2-1, with 12 bases matching TRBD2. J gave up 6 bases and V 3 bases, and 3 bases lay outside the gene matches. CDR3 length: 15 amino acids. Germline-derived CDR1 and CDR2 are KGHSH and LQKENI. In DNA, the CDR3 is TGTGCCAGCTCACCCGGGACTAGCGGGCTCAATGAGCAGTTCTTC. Protein sequence: CASSPGTSGLNEQFF. The whole variable domain, filled in from reference TRBV18 and TRBJ2-1, reads NAGVMQNPRHLVRRRGQEARLRCSPMKGHSHVYWYRQLPEEGLKFMVYLQKENIIDESGMPKERFSAEFPKEGPSILRIQQVVRGDSAAYFCASSPGTSGLNEQFFGPGTRLTVL.

The V gene is TRBV7-2, the J gene TRBJ1-2, with 8 bases lining up with TRBD1. Looked up from germline, CDR1 is SGHTA and CDR2 is FQGNSA. The J segment lost 7 bases and the V segment lost 4 bases, leaving 5 bases of the junction unmatched. The CDR3 loop spans 13 amino acids. This CDR3 is CASSSGQGIGYTF. DNA of the CDR3: TGTGCCAGCAGCTCCGGACAGGGAATTGGCTACACCTTC. The full variable domain, rest sourced from reference TRBV7-2 and TRBJ1-2, is GAGVSQSPSNKVTEKGKDVELRCDPISGHTALYWYRQSLGQGLEFLIYFQGNSAPDKSGLPSDRFSAERTGGSVSTLTIQRTQQEDSAVYLCASSSGQGIGYTFGSGTRLTVV.

This chain uses TRBV9 with TRBJ2-5; 8 bases align to TRBD1. Germline CDR1 and CDR2: SGDLS and YYNGEE. This CDR3 spans 16 amino acids. J gave up 2 bases and V 2 bases, and 8 bases lay outside the gene matches. CDR3 sequence: CASSVGQGGNQETQYF. The CDR3 DNA is TGTGCCAGCAGCGTTGGACAGGGCGGGAATCAAGAGACCCAGTACTTC.

The CDR3 protein is CGRATGNTIYF. The CDR3 nucleotides are TGCGGCCGAGCGACTGGAAACACCATATATTTT. V and J are TRBV20-1 and TRBJ1-3; no definite D call. Germline assignment: CDR1 DFQATT and CDR2 SNEGSKA (reference sequence). This CDR3 comprises 11 residues.

This clone appeared many times. The V call is TRBV7-2, the J call TRBJ1-6; 7 bases fit TRBD1. Germline loops: CDR1 SGHTA, CDR2 FQGNSA. V lost 1 base and J lost 7; bases outside the gene matches: 1. There are 14 residues in the CDR3. As DNA, the CDR3 is TGTGCCAGCAGCTTAGAGGGGGCCAATTCACCCCTCCACTTT. As protein: CASSLEGANSPLHF.

The chain has TRBV5-1 and TRBJ1-1, with 7 positions matching TRBD1. The length of the CDR3 is 14 residues. Germline V gene data show CDR1 as SGHRS and CDR2 as YFSETQ. J lost 3 bases, V lost 4 bases, and 6 bases had no gene match. DNA for the CDR3: TGCGCCAGCAGCCAAGGGGGCTTCGACACTGAAGCTTTCTTT. As protein: CASSQGGFDTEAFF.

The gene calls are TRBV7-9 and TRBJ2-2; D ambiguous. CDR1 and CDR2 (germline): SEHNR, FQNEAQ (reference sequence). The V gene lost 4 bases and the J gene lost 1 base, with 10 bases spanning the gap. The CDR3 length is 15 residues. The DNA of the CDR3 is TGTGCCAGCAGCTACCGACACCTGAACACCGGGGAGCTGTTTTTT. It translates to CASSYRHLNTGELFF.

This clone was counted between two and nine times. J is TRBJ2-7 and V is TRBV7-9, with D tentatively TRBD1 (6 bases). CDR3 length: 14 residues. Germline V gene sequence: CDR1 SEHNR, CDR2 FQNEAQ (reference sequence). The germline V and J ends were trimmed by 2 bases and 3 bases, with 11 bases remaining between them. The CDR3 nucleotides read TGTGCCAGCAGCTTACAGGGGATGCACTACGAGCAGTACTTC. This codes for CASSLQGMHYEQYF.

The chain joins TRBV7-6 to TRBJ2-1; 9 nucleotides agree with TRBD1. The CDR3 is 15 residues long. V gave up 3 bases and J gave up 7 bases; unmatched junction bases: 7. Germline CDR1 reads SGHVS; CDR2 reads FNYEAQ. CDR3 amino acids: CASSFSGTGWNEQFF. DNA for the CDR3: TGTGCCAGCAGCTTCTCCGGGACAGGGTGGAATGAGCAGTTCTTC.

V and J are TRBV7-2 and TRBJ1-5; no firm D call. This CDR3 is 13 amino acids long. Germline-derived CDR1 and CDR2 are SGHTA and FQGNSA. V lost 5 bases, J lost 9 bases, and 14 bases lay in between. CDR3 residues: CASSPNDKRPQHF. Written as DNA, the CDR3 is TGTGCCAGCAGCCCAAATGACAAACGGCCCCAGCATTTT.

The chain combines TRBV5-1 with TRBJ2-1, with 8 positions matching TRBD2. The CDR3 has 16 amino acids. Germline assignment: CDR1 SGHRS and CDR2 YFSETQ. V dropped 4 bases and J dropped 0; count of bases not matched to a gene: 6. This CDR3 is CASSPTGGSSYNEQFF. The CDR3 DNA is TGCGCCAGCAGCCCTACGGGGGGGAGCTCCTACAATGAGCAGTTCTTC.

The chain recombines TRBV19 with TRBJ2-1; D perhaps matches TRBD2 (5 bases). V lost 7 bases and J 2 bases, leaving 12 bases between the germline ends. Germline V gene sequence: CDR1 LNHDA, CDR2 SQIVND (reference sequence). This CDR3 has 14 amino acids. This chain's CDR3 is CASNEGNPYNEQFF. DNA for the CDR3: TGTGCCAGTAATGAGGGAAACCCCTACAATGAGCAGTTCTTC.

The chain combines TRBV27 with TRBJ1-2; D ambiguous. V gave up 10 bases and J gave up 8 bases, with 17 bases separating them. Germline V gene data show CDR1 as MNHEY and CDR2 as SMNVEV (reference sequence). The CDR3 loop spans 12 amino acids. The CDR3 spells CATMGGLGGYTF. CDR3 in DNA: TGTGCCACCATGGGAGGTTTGGGAGGCTACACCTTC.

This clone was seen a handful of times. CDR3 DNA sequence: TGTGCCAGCAGTTCGAGAGGACAGGGGGCTTCACCCCTCCACTTT. Translated: CASSSRGQGASPLHF. This rearrangement joins TRBV27 to TRBJ1-6, with TRBD1 matching 11 bases. This CDR3 is 15 amino acids long. Germline CDR1 MNHEY, CDR2 SMNVEV (reference sequence). Trimming at V came to 4 bases and at J to 9 bases, leaving 5 bases not matched to a gene.

V is TRBV19 and J is TRBJ1-1; D unresolved. Germline assignment: CDR1 LNHDA and CDR2 SQIVND (reference sequence). V lost 6 bases and J 1 base, leaving 15 bases between the germline ends. This CDR3 contains 15 residues. CDR3 in DNA: TGTGCCAGTAGCCTCGCTGGGAGGCGGAACACTGAAGCTTTCTTT. As protein: CASSLAGRRNTEAFF.